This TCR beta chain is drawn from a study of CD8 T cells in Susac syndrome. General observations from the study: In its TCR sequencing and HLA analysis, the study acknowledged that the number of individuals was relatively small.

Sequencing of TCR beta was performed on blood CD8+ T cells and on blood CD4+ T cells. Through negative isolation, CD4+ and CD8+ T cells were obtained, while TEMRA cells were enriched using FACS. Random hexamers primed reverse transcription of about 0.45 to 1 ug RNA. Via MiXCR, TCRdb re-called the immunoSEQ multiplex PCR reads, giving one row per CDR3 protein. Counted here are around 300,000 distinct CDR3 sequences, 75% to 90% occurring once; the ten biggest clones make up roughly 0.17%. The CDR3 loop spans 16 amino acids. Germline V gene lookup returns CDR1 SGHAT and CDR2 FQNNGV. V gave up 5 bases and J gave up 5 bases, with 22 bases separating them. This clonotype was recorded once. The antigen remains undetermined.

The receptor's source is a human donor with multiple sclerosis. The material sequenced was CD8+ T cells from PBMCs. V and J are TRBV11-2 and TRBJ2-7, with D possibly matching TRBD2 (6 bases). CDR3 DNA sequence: TGTGCCAGCAGCCGGAGGGCCGGTTTATGGGCGGACGAGCAGTACTTC. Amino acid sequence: CASSRRAGLWADEQYF. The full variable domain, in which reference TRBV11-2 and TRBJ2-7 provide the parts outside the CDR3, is EAGVAQSPRYKIIEKRQSVAFWCNPISGHATLYWYQQILGQGPKLLIQFQNNGVVDDSQLPKDRFSAERLKGVDSTLKIQPAKLEDSAVYLCASSRRAGLWADEQYFGPGTRLTVT.